The T cell receptor (beta chain) described here comes from a study of blood T cell repertoires in COVID-19. The junction had 6 bases not matched to a gene; V was cut back by 5 bases and J by 0 bases. Looked up from germline, CDR1 is SGHTA and CDR2 is FQGTGA. The CDR3 covers 15 residues. Method: immunoSEQ multiplex PCR; TCRdb's copy keeps in-frame clones and lacks some. The sample has 250,000 to 300,000 clones, roughly 89% seen once. The table lists this clone with many counts. The TCR originated in a woman aged 40 to 50 who had recovered from COVID-19. The source material was PBMCs or T cells enriched from blood (not recorded which). This chain connects TRBV7-3 to TRBJ2-7; 8 positions match TRBD2. CDR3: CASSPGGTLSYEQYF. CDR3 nucleotide sequence: TGTGCCAGCAGCCCGGGGGGGACTCTCTCCTACGAGCAGTACTTC.